The entry below gives a single T cell receptor beta chain sequence along with its context. V was clipped by 3 bases and J by 8 bases; unmatched bases: 9. CDR3 length: 14 residues. Germline CDR1 is SEHNR and CDR2 is FQNEAQ (reference sequence). This entry belongs to a study of cytomegalovirus exposure and HLA in healthy donors. Primers: 60 Vbeta forward and 13 Jbeta reverse. Profiled with immunoSEQ multiplex PCR; TCRdb holds only in-frame clones, not every one. This table has 200,000 or so clones, over 60% appearing once. Sequencing was performed on PBMCs. This receptor was taken from a woman under 40 in good health and CMV-seropositive. This chain uses TRBV7-9 with TRBJ1-2; 7 nucleotides agree with TRBD1. CDR3 DNA: TGTGCCAGCAGCTTCCGACAGGGCGCTAAGGGCTACACCTTC. Protein sequence: CASSFRQGAKGYTF.